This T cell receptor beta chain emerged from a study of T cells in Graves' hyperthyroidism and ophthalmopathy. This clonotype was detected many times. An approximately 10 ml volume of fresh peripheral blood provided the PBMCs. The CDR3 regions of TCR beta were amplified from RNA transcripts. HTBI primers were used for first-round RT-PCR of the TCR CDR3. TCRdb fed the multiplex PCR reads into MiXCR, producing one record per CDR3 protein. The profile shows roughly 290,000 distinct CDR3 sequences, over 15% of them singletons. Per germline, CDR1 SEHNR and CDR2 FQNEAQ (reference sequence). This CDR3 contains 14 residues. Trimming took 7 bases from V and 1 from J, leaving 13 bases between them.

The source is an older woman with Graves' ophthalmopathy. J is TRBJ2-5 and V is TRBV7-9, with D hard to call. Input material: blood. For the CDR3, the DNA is TGTGCCAGCATGGGCGACCGGTTCCAAGAGACCCAGTACTTC. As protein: CASMGDRFQETQYF.